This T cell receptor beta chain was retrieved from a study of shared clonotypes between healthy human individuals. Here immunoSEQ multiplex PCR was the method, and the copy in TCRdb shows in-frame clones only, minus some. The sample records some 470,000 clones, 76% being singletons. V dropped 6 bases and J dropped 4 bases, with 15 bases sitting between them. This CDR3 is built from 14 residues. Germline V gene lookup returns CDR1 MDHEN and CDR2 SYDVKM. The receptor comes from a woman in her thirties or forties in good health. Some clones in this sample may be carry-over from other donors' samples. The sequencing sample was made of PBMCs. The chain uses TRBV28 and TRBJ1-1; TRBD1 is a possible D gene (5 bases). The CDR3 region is CASSILSGGTEAFF. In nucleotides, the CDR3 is TGTGCCAGCAGCATTTTGTCCGGGGGCACTGAAGCTTTCTTT. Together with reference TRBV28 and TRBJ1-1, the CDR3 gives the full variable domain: DVKVTQSSRYLVKRTGEKVFLECVQDMDHENMFWYRQDPGLGLRLIYFSYDVKMKEKGDIPEGYSVSREKKERFSLILESASTNQTSMYLCASSILSGGTEAFFGQGTRLTVV.